The TCR beta chain under discussion was sequenced for a study of control samples from healthy donors and cancer patients. Germline CDR1 is MNHEY and CDR2 is SVGAGI. This CDR3 contains 15 residues. Trimming removed 7 bases from V and 3 bases from J; junction bases left unmatched: 8. Sequencing was performed with immunoSEQ multiplex PCR; in TCRdb, only in-frame clones are kept and a portion is missing. This table has approximately 27,000 clones, roughly 85% appearing once. The V call is TRBV6-5, the J call TRBJ2-7; 11 nucleotides line up with TRBD2. Sequenced material: PBMCs. This clonotype was obtained from a woman aged 60-70 years with head and neck cancer. CDR3 residues: CASNPTGTSGYEQYF. The CDR3 nucleotides are TGTGCCAGCAACCCCACCGGGACTAGCGGCTACGAGCAGTACTTC.